This T cell receptor (beta chain) was captured by sequencing in a study of a mutant IDH1 vaccine in newly diagnosed glioma. Study-wide context: The vaccination schedule gave patients eight doses in weeks 1, 3, 5, 7, 11, 15, 19 and 23. The start of vaccination came 4-6 weeks after radiotherapy alone, or with temozolomide cycles. Overall study results and limits: Across multiple MHC alleles, almost 95% of patients had vaccine-induced responses.

Details on this clone: The antigen is undetermined.

Regarding time point: week 23, last vaccination. The study gave 300 ug of mutant IDH1 20-mer peptide per vaccine dose, with topical imiquimod. Each donor presented with a new WHO grade 3 or 4 astrocytoma that tested IDH1-mutant and showed ATRX loss. The data were produced by immunoSEQ multiplex PCR, yet TCRdb's version contains in-frame clones alone and is incomplete. The sample holds tens of thousands of clones, around 80% seen once. The CDR3 spans 15 residues. V lost 3 bases to trimming and J lost 7 bases, with 16 bases between them. Per the germline V gene, CDR1 is MGHRA and CDR2 is YSYEKL. Sequencing was performed on PBMCs, taken from a glioma patient whose treatment included an IDH1 peptide vaccine. The chain links TRBV4-1 to TRBJ2-1; TRBD2 is a possible D gene (6 bases). This clonotype was obtained from a woman aged 35 to 49 with glioma. Some clones in this sample may be carry-over from other donors' samples. Here the CDR3 DNA reads TGCGCCAGCAGCCACCGGGCTGGGGGGTCTAATGAGCAGTTCTTC. Amino acid sequence: CASSHRAGGSNEQFF.